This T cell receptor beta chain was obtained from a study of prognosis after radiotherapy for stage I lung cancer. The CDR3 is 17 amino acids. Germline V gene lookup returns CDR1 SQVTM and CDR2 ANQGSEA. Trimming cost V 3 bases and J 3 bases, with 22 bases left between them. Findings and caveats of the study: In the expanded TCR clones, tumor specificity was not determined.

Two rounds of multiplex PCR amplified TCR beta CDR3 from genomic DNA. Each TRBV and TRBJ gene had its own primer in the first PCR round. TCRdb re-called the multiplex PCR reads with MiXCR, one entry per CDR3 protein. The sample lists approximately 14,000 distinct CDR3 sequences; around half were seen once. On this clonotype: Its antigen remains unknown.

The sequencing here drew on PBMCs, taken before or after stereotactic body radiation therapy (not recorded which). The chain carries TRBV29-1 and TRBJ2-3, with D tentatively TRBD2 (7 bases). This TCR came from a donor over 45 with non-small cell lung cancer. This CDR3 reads CSVDGRWGAGSTDTQYF. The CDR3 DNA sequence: TGCAGCGTTGACGGGAGGTGGGGGGCAGGGAGTACAGATACGCAGTATTTT.